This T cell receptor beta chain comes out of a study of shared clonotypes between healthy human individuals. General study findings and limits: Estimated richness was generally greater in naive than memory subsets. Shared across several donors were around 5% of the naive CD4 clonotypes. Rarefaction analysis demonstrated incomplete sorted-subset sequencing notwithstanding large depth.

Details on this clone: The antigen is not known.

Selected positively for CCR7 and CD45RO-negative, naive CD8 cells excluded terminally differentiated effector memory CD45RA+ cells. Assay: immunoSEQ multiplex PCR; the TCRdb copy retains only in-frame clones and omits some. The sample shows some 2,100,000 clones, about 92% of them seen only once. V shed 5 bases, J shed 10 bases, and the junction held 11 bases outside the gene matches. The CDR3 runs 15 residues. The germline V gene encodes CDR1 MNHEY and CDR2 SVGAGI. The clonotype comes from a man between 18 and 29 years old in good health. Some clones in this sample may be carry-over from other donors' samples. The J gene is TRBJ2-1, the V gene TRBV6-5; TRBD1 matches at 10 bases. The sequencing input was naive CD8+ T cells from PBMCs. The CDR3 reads CASSPDRDRGSEQFF. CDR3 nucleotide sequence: TGTGCCAGCAGTCCAGACCGGGACAGGGGATCGGAGCAGTTCTTC.